The present T cell receptor (beta chain) was sequenced within a study of beta chain features in type 1 diabetes. One heparinised blood draw, averaging about 120 mL, came from each donor. Regarding this clone: The target antigen is unknown.

The study's findings and limits: Shorter TCRB CDR3s, moderately but significantly so, marked every one of the four CD4+ subsets in Type 1 diabetes patients.

Investigators reverse transcribed all isolated RNA, so they sequenced expressed TCRB transcripts. Assay used: immunoSEQ multiplex PCR; TCRdb lists only in-frame clones, some missing. The sample carries around 250,000 clones, about 15% recorded once. The TCR was taken from a man younger than 40 with type 1 diabetes. Sequencing was performed on naive CD4+ T cells from blood.

CDR3 nucleotides: TGTGCCAGCAGGGACAGGCGGGCCGGGGAGCTGTTTTTT. This translates into CASRDRRAGELFF. This rearrangement joins TRBV6-1 to TRBJ2-2; 7 nucleotides line up with TRBD1. The ends lost 6 bases at V and 6 bases at J; junction bases unmatched: 4. Per the germline V gene, CDR1 is MNHNS and CDR2 is SASEGT. This CDR3 has 13 amino acids.